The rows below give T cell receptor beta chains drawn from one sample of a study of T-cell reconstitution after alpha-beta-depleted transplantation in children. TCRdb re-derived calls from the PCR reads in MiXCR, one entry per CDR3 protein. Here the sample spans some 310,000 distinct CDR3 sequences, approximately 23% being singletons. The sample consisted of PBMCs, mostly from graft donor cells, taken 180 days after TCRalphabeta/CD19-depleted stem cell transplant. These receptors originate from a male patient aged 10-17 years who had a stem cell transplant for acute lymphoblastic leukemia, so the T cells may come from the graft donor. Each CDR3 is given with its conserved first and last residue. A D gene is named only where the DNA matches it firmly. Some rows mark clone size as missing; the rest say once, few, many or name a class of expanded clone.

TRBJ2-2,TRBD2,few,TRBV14,CASRSEYAGGTGELFF,TGTGCCAGCAGATCCGAGTATGCGGGAGGAACCGGGGAGCTGTTTTTT
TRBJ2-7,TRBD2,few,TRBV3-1,CASSHGLAAYEQYF,TGTGCCAGCAGCCATGGTCTAGCGGCCTACGAGCAGTACTTC
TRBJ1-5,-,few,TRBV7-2,CASSLGSLSNQPQHF,TGTGCCAGCAGCTTAGGGAGTCTCTCCAATCAGCCCCAGCATTTT
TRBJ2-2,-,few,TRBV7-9,CASSLGGYKNTGELFF,TGTGCCAGCAGCTTGGGGGGATACAAGAACACCGGGGAGCTGTTTTTT
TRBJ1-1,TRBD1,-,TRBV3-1,CASSLRQGQLNTEAFF,TGTGCCAGCAGCCTCCGACAGGGCCAATTGAACACTGAAGCTTTCTTT
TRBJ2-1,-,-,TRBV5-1,CASSLGRASSYNEQFF,TGCGCCAGCAGCTTGGGACGTGCCAGCTCCTACAATGAGCAGTTCTTC
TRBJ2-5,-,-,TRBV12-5,CASGLERGGRETQYF,TGTGCTAGTGGTTTGGAAAGGGGGGGTCGGGAGACCCAGTACTTC
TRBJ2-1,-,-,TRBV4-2,CASSQVASNYNEQFF,TGTGCCAGCAGCCAAGTGGCGTCTAATTACAATGAGCAGTTCTTC
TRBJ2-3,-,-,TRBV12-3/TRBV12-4,CASSRLGARTDTQYF,TGTGCCAGCAGCCGTCTCGGCGCGCGCACAGATACGCAGTATTTT
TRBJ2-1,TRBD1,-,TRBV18,CASSPAPGTGYYNEQFF,TGTGCCAGCTCACCAGCGCCCGGGACAGGATATTACAATGAGCAGTTCTTC
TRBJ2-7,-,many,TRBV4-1,CASSQDSYEQYF,TGCGCCAGCAGCCAAGACTCCTACGAGCAGTACTTC
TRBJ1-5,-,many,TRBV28,CASSPYGQGYSNQPQHF,TGTGCCAGCAGTCCATACGGACAAGGGTATAGCAATCAGCCCCAGCATTTT
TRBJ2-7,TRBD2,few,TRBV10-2,CASSEGALADSSYEQYF,TGCGCCAGCAGTGAGGGGGCTCTAGCGGATTCCTCCTACGAGCAGTACTTC
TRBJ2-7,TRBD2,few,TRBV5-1,CASSLAPSLAGGYYEQYF,TGCGCCAGCAGCTTGGCGCCCTCTCTAGCGGGCGGTTACTACGAGCAGTACTTC
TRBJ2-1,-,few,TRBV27,CATSRRYNEQFF,TGTGCCACCTCGCGGCGGTACAATGAGCAGTTCTTC
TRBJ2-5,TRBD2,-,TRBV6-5,CASSYGLAGFETQYF,TGTGCCAGCAGTTATGGGCTAGCGGGATTCGAGACCCAGTACTTC
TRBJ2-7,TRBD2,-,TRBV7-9,CASSGALAGPYEQYF,TGTGCCAGCAGCGGAGCCCTAGCGGGACCTTACGAGCAGTACTTC
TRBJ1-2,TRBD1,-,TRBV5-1,CASSPRTGVDYGYTF,TGCGCCAGCAGCCCCCGGACAGGGGTGGACTATGGCTACACCTTC
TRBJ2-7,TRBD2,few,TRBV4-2,CASSPFTPVPSGSIYEQYF,TGTGCCAGCAGCCCCTTTACCCCAGTGCCTAGCGGGAGTATTTACGAGCAGTACTTC
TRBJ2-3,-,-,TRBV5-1,CASSLAYAYGRPDTQYF,TGCGCCAGCAGCTTGGCCTACGCTTACGGGAGACCAGATACGCAGTATTTT
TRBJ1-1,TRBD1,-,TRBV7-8,CASSLLDRAANTEAFF,TGTGCCAGCAGCTTATTGGACAGGGCGGCCAACACTGAAGCTTTCTTT
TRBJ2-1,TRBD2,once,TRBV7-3,CASSPGGLARDNEQFF,TGTGCCAGCAGCCCTGGGGGACTAGCGCGAGACAATGAGCAGTTCTTC
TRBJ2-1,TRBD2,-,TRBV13,CASSTKAGGIPYNEQFF,TGTGCCAGCAGCACTAAAGCGGGAGGGATCCCCTACAATGAGCAGTTCTTC
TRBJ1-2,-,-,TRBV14,CASSHYPSVPFGYTF,TGTGCCAGCAGCCACTACCCCAGTGTGCCATTTGGCTACACCTTC
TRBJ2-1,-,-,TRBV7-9,CASSPFSWGANNEQFF,TGTGCCAGCAGCCCTTTCTCGTGGGGCGCCAACAATGAGCAGTTCTTC
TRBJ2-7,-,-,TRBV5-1,CASSRDDRTTYEQYF,TGCGCCAGCAGTCGTGACGACAGGACCACCTACGAGCAGTACTTC
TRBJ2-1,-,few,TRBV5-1,CASSTAWGYGYNEQFF,TGCGCCAGCAGCACAGCTTGGGGTTACGGGTACAATGAGCAGTTCTTC
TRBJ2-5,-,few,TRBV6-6,CASSYWLAETQYF,TGTGCCAGCAGTTACTGGCTAGCAGAGACCCAGTACTTC
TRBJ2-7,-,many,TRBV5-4,CASSPGRWYEQYF,TGTGCCAGCAGCCCGGGACGGTGGTACGAGCAGTACTTC
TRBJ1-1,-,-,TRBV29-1,CSVVQGREAFF,TGCAGCGTTGTGCAGGGGAGGGAAGCTTTCTTT
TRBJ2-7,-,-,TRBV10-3,CAISENGPYEQYF,TGTGCCATCAGTGAAAATGGACCCTACGAGCAGTACTTC
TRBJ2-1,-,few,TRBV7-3,CASSLNPGDPSNNEQFF,TGTGCCAGCAGCTTAAACCCGGGAGACCCTTCAAACAATGAGCAGTTCTTC
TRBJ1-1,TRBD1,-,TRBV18,CASSLQGGVTEAFF,TGTGCCAGCTCACTTCAAGGGGGCGTAACTGAAGCTTTCTTT
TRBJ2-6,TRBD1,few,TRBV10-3,CAIKGGTNPSGANVLTF,TGTGCCATCAAAGGGGGCACTAACCCCTCTGGGGCCAACGTCCTGACTTTC
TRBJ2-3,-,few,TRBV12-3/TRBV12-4,CASSKPGHRPSTDTQYF,TGTGCCAGCAGTAAACCGGGACACCGACCTTCCACAGATACGCAGTATTTT
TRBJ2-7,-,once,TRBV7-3,CASSSGASLYEEQYF,TGTGCCAGCAGCTCAGGGGCCTCTCTCTACGAAGAGCAGTACTTC
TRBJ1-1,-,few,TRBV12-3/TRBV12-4,CASSPSGRNTEAFF,TGTGCCAGCAGTCCCTCAGGGAGGAACACTGAAGCTTTCTTT
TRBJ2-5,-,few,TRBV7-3,CASSFSAGVRRETQYF,TGTGCCAGCAGCTTTTCTGCGGGCGTTCGTCGAGAGACCCAGTACTTC
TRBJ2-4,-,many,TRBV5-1,CASSLSLAKNIQYF,TGCGCCAGCAGCTTGTCGTTAGCCAAAAACATTCAGTACTTC
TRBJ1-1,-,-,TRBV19,CASSLEGGGARMNTEAFF,TGTGCCAGTAGTCTCGAAGGGGGGGGGGCGCGCATGAACACTGAAGCTTTCTTT
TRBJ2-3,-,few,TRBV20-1,CSARDTSLDTQYF,TGCAGTGCTAGAGATACCAGTCTAGATACGCAGTATTTT
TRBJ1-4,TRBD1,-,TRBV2,CASRLIGQGRKNEKLFF,TGTGCCAGCAGATTAATCGGACAGGGCAGGAAGAATGAAAAACTGTTTTTT
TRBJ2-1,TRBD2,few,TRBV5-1,CASSKLASSYNEQFF,TGCGCCAGCAGCAAACTAGCGAGCTCCTACAATGAGCAGTTCTTC
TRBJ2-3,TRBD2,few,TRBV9,CASSVGLAGGDTQYF,TGTGCCAGCAGCGTAGGGCTAGCGGGAGGAGATACGCAGTATTTT
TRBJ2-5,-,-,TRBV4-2,CASSQDMTRPETQYF,TGTGCCAGCAGCCAAGATATGACCAGGCCGGAGACCCAGTACTTC
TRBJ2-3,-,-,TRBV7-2,CASSTVRGDTQYF,TGTGCCAGCAGCACCGTCCGGGGAGATACGCAGTATTTT
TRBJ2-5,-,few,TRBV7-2,CASRLGGETQYF,TGTGCCAGCAGACTAGGTGGAGAGACCCAGTACTTC
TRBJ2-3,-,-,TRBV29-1,CSVGGGSRGGTQYF,TGCAGCGTTGGAGGAGGGTCAAGGGGTGGTACGCAGTATTTT
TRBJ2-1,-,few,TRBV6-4,CASSAGRNEQFF,TGTGCCAGCAGTGCAGGGCGCAATGAGCAGTTCTTC
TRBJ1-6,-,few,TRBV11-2,CASGQPLGSPLHF,TGTGCCAGCGGACAGCCCCTGGGCTCACCCCTCCACTTT
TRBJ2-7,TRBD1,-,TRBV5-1,CASSSGQGAGEQYF,TGCGCCAGCAGCTCTGGGCAGGGGGCCGGCGAGCAGTACTTC
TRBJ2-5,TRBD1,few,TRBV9,CASSVAGTVIETQYF,TGTGCCAGCAGCGTAGCTGGGACAGTTATAGAGACCCAGTACTTC
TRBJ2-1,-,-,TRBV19,CASDNSGRSYNEQFF,TGTGCCAGTGACAATAGCGGACGTTCCTACAATGAGCAGTTCTTC